These T cell receptor beta chains were read from a single sample in a study of CD4 and CD8 cells across lung adenocarcinoma regions. One entry per CDR3 protein results from TCRdb running MiXCR on the PCR reads. Counted here are more than 6,000 distinct CDR3 sequences, around 48% occurring once; the ten biggest clones make up 15% to 20%. Sequenced: CD8+ T cells from the center of a lung tumor. The receptors shown here come from a female donor with lung adenocarcinoma. The CD4 and CD8 labels of this study may be unreliable. Both conserved end residues are part of each CDR3. The order of the fields is clone size, D gene, V gene, J gene, CDR3 protein, CDR3 DNA. The D gene is left open where the match is weak. Only some rows state a clone size, as once, few, many or a class for expanded clones.

>large|TRBD1|TRBV6-6|TRBJ2-1
CASSRGTGAYNEQFF
TGTGCCAGCAGTAGGGGAACAGGGGCATACAATGAGCAGTTCTTC
>many|TRBD2|TRBV9|TRBJ2-3
CASSFGLAGGPSANTQYF
TGTGCCAGCAGCTTCGGGCTAGCGGGGGGTCCATCCGCGAATACGCAGTATTTT
>few|NA|TRBV6-1|TRBJ1-6
CASSEAGEGGSPLHF
TGTGCCAGCAGTGAAGCTGGGGAGGGTGGCTCACCCCTCCACTTT
>NA|TRBD2|TRBV7-8|TRBJ2-5
CASSSYSPGLAGVEQETQYF
TGTGCCAGCAGCTCCTATTCGCCCGGACTAGCGGGAGTAGAACAAGAGACCCAGTACTTC
>NA|TRBD2|TRBV12-3/TRBV12-4|TRBJ2-3
CASSWGGGLDPYTDTQYF
TGTGCCAGCAGTTGGGGGGGTGGGTTAGATCCTTACACAGATACGCAGTATTTT
>NA|NA|TRBV19|TRBJ1-5
CASSLIPRQPDQPQHF
TGTGCCAGTAGCCTAATCCCGCGTCAGCCGGATCAGCCCCAGCATTTT
>medium-sized|TRBD1|TRBV6-5|TRBJ2-2
CASSSSRGHTGELFF
TGTGCCAGCAGTTCATCCAGGGGGCATACCGGGGAGCTGTTTTTT
>NA|NA|TRBV7-2|TRBJ2-6
CASSTGAPPGANVLTF
TGTGCCAGCAGCACGGGCGCCCCCCCTGGGGCCAACGTGCTGACTTTC
>NA|TRBD2|TRBV12-3/TRBV12-4|TRBJ2-7
CAGTGGGARDTQYF
TGCGCCGGCACGGGGGGGGGAGCCAGAGATACGCAGTACTTC
>NA|TRBD2|TRBV12-3/TRBV12-4|TRBJ2-2
CASSWAGLADYTEAQFF
TGTGCCAGCAGTTGGGCTGGACTAGCGGACTACACAGAGGCGCAGTTTTTT
>NA|NA|TRBV6-2/TRBV6-3|TRBJ2-2
CASSYVVRRTGELFF
TGTGCCAGCAGTTACGTGGTCCGGAGGACCGGGGAGCTGTTTTTT
>NA|TRBD2|TRBV6-1|TRBJ2-5
CACGGSGGRGTDTQYF
TGTGCCTGCGGGGGGTCTGGGGGGCGTGGCACAGATACCCAGTACTTC
>NA|NA|TRBV7-2|TRBJ2-7
CASSEYLGEQYF
TGTGCCAGCAGCGAATACTTGGGTGAGCAGTACTTC
>NA|NA|TRBV7-2|TRBJ2-3
CASTFGGGPETQYF
TGTGCCAGCACCTTCGGCGGTGGCCCAGAGACGCAGTATTTT
>large|TRBD2|TRBV6-1|TRBJ2-1
CASSEAQGGRAYNEQFF
TGTGCCAGCAGTGAAGCGCAGGGCGGGAGGGCCTACAATGAGCAGTTCTTC
>medium-sized|NA|TRBV7-2|TRBJ2-3
CASTSPRVGDTQYF
TGTGCCAGCACGTCGCCTAGGGTGGGAGATACGCAGTATTTT